These 23 T cell receptor beta chains came from one sample sequenced in a study of shared clonotypes between healthy human individuals. Libraries were prepared by immunoSEQ multiplex PCR; TCRdb keeps only in-frame clonotypes and omits some of them. The profile shows 2,500,000 or so clones, over 85% of them singletons. The specimen sequenced was naive CD4+ T cells from PBMCs. Subset denoted: CD45RA+ positively selected. These receptors all stem from a young man in good health. Some clones in this sample may be carry-over from other donors' samples.

The chain employs TRBV2 and TRBJ2-1, with a weak D call TRBD1 (5 bases). V was clipped by 3 bases and J by 10 bases, with 13 bases between them. The CDR3 extends over 13 amino acids. Germline V CDR1 and CDR2: SNHLY, FYNNEI. The CDR3 sequence: CASSDQGLREQFF. The CDR3, as DNA: TGTGCCAGCAGTGATCAGGGATTAAGGGAGCAGTTCTTC.

V gene TRBV7-9 combines with J gene TRBJ2-5, with D unclear. The V gene's germline CDR1 is SEHNR and CDR2 FQNEAQ (reference sequence). This CDR3 has 12 residues. V dropped 2 bases and J dropped 5 bases, with 6 bases sitting between them. The CDR3 DNA reads as TGTGCCAGCAGCTTAAACTGGGAGACCCAGTACTTC. This translates into CASSLNWETQYF.

Concerning this clone: Other DNA sequences in the same sample also yield this CDR3. The chain uses TRBV18 and TRBJ2-7; TRBD2 might be the D (6 bases). Trimming pared 6 bases from V and 4 bases from J, leaving 13 bases between. The CDR3 runs 13 residues. CDR1 and CDR2 (germline): KGHSH, LQKENI. The CDR3 protein is CASSPGTGYEQYF. Here the CDR3 DNA reads TGTGCCAGCTCGCCAGGGACTGGATACGAGCAGTACTTC.

The chain combines TRBV7-2 with TRBJ2-1; no reliable D call. This CDR3 is built from 14 residues. The germline CDR1 and CDR2 sequences are SGHTA and FQGNSA. Between the trimmed V and J ends, which lost 5 bases and 15 bases, there was a span of 23 bases. CDR3: CASSPEVGQPKRFF. In DNA form, the CDR3 reads TGTGCCAGCAGCCCCGAAGTAGGCCAACCAAAGCGGTTCTTC.

The V and J genes are TRBV18 and TRBJ1-2; possible D gene TRBD1, 5 bases. CDR3 length: 15 residues. V was pared by 2 bases and J by 1 base, with 11 bases between. CDR1 KGHSH and CDR2 LQKENI come from the germline V gene. CDR3 coding DNA: TGTGCCAGCTCACCAGGGGCAGCTATTAACTATGGCTACACCTTC. Translated, it gives CASSPGAAINYGYTF.

This clone appeared a single time. CDR3 nucleotides: TGTGCCAGCAGCTCGACAGGGGTCGGGAGCGCTGAAGCTTTCTTT. Translation gives CASSSTGVGSAEAFF. V usage is TRBV7-9 and J usage is TRBJ1-1, with 8 bases matching TRBD1. V lost 4 bases, J lost 6 bases, and 10 bases stayed unmatched. Germline assignment: CDR1 SEHNR and CDR2 FQNEAQ (reference sequence). This CDR3 is built from 15 residues.

The V call is TRBV7-9, the J call TRBJ1-1, with D possibly matching TRBD1 (5 bases). The CDR3 has 19 residues. The V end was cut by 0 bases, the J end by 0 bases, with 20 bases between. Germline V CDR1 and CDR2: SEHNR, FQNEAQ (reference sequence). Here the CDR3 DNA reads TGTGCCAGCAGCTTAGCGAGGCTCAGGGACCCCACTTTGAACACTGAAGCTTTCTTT. Its translation: CASSLARLRDPTLNTEAFF.

This clone has just one count. The junction departs from germline at one end; a sequencing error may be responsible. Other DNA sequences in this specimen translate into the identical CDR3. The CDR3 region has the DNA TGCAGCGTTGATGGCCTAGCGGGCACGGATACGCAGTATTTT. Its protein is CSVDGLAGTDTQYF. The chain couples TRBV29-1 to TRBJ2-3, with 8 bases fitting TRBD2. The CDR3 extends over 14 amino acids. The germline V gene has CDR1 SQVTM and CDR2 ANQGSEA.

The count of this clone is one. The CDR3 is CASSLVNGILQETQYF. The CDR3 nucleotides are TGTGCCAGCAGCTTGGTTAACGGGATCCTACAAGAGACCCAGTACTTC. This rearrangement joins TRBV5-6 to TRBJ2-5, with a possible D match to TRBD2 (5 bases). Germline values: CDR1 SGHDT, CDR2 YYEEEE. The CDR3 totals 16 residues. V was shortened by 0 bases and J by 2 bases, with 14 bases between the two germline ends.

This chain uses TRBV6-5 with TRBJ2-7; D is possibly TRBD2 (5 bases). Germline CDR1 and CDR2: MNHEY and SVGAGI. The CDR3 covers 14 residues. Between the trimmed V and J ends, which lost 7 bases and 2 bases, there was a span of 15 bases. CDR3 in DNA: TGTGCCAGCACCTACGGACTCCCCCCCTACGAGCAGTACTTC. Encoded protein: CASTYGLPPYEQYF.

The J gene is TRBJ2-1, the V gene TRBV11-2; 12 nucleotides line up with TRBD2. Germline CDR1 is SGHAT and CDR2 is FQNNGV. J was trimmed by 8 bases and V by 1 base; bases with no gene match: 3. There are 15 residues in the CDR3. In DNA form, the CDR3 reads TGTGCCAGCAGCTTAGCTAGCGGGAGGGCCGATGAGCAGTTCTTC. Its translation is CASSLASGRADEQFF.

The chain recombines TRBV5-1 with TRBJ1-1; 8 nucleotides line up with TRBD1. Germline V gene data show CDR1 as SGHRS and CDR2 as YFSETQ. Unmatched junction bases numbered 6, after V lost 1 base and J lost 4 bases. The CDR3 covers 15 residues. The CDR3 DNA reads as TGCGCCAGCAGCTTGTTGGCACAGGGGGGCACTGAAGCTTTCTTT. The encoded protein is CASSLLAQGGTEAFF. The entire variable domain, with the rest obtained from reference TRBV5-1 and TRBJ1-1, is as follows: KAGVTQTPRYLIKTRGQQVTLSCSPISGHRSVSWYQQTPGQGLQFLFEYFSETQRNKGNFPGRFSGRQFSNSRSEMNVSTLELGDSALYLCASSLLAQGGTEAFFGQGTRLTVV.

The chain couples TRBV7-2 to TRBJ1-5; tentative D call: TRBD1 (6 bases). Germline assignment: CDR1 SGHTA and CDR2 FQGNSA. V shed 5 bases and J shed 4 bases, with 12 bases lying between them. The CDR3 runs 14 residues. The CDR3 loop is CASSPGTPNQPQHF. For the CDR3, the DNA is TGTGCCAGCAGCCCCGGGACACCGAATCAGCCCCAGCATTTT.

This sequence joins TRBV28 and TRBJ2-3; 8 bases are shared with TRBD2. This CDR3 comprises 16 residues. CDR1 MDHEN and CDR2 SYDVKM come from the germline V gene. Unmatched junction bases numbered 18, after V lost 10 bases and J lost 6 bases. The CDR3 nucleotides are TGTGCCACGGGGACTACTAGCGGAGGGGAGGTTGATACGCAGTATTTT. Translation gives CATGTTSGGEVDTQYF.

Details on this clone: Other nucleotide sequences from this sample produce the same CDR3. The gene calls are TRBV9 and TRBJ2-5, with D perhaps TRBD2 (5 bases). With 1 base removed from V and 1 base from J, the gap between germline ends came to 8 bases. The CDR3 is 14 amino acids. Per the germline V gene, CDR1 is SGDLS and CDR2 is YYNGEE. CDR3 residues: CASSVTSGQETQYF. CDR3 DNA: TGTGCCAGCAGCGTAACAAGCGGCCAAGAGACCCAGTACTTC.

The chain couples TRBV7-3 to TRBJ2-1, with 8 bases fitting TRBD2. V lost 1 base to trimming and J lost 7 bases; unmatched junction nucleotides: 12. There are 17 residues in the CDR3. Per germline, CDR1 SGHTA and CDR2 FQGTGA. This chain's CDR3 is CASSLRTREAPRNEQFF. CDR3 coding DNA: TGTGCCAGCAGCTTAAGAACGCGGGAGGCCCCCCGAAATGAGCAGTTCTTC.

This chain joins TRBV5-1 and TRBJ2-4, with D tentatively TRBD1 or TRBD2 (7 bases each). CDR1 is SGHRS and CDR2 is YFSETQ in the germline V gene. The CDR3 consists of 15 residues. The V end was cut by 1 base, the J end by 3 bases, with 11 bases between. This CDR3 reads CASSLTGEGKNIQYF. CDR3 coding DNA: TGCGCCAGCAGCTTGACAGGGGAGGGCAAAAACATTCAGTACTTC.

Written as DNA, the CDR3 is TGTGCCTGGAGTGTACAGGGGGCGAACACCGGGGAGCTGTTTTTT. Residues: CAWSVQGANTGELFF. The chain couples TRBV30 to TRBJ2-2, with TRBD1 matching over 8 bases. There are 15 residues in the CDR3. CDR1 and CDR2 from the germline V gene are GTSNPN and SVGIG (reference sequence). V lost 0 bases and J lost 0; bases outside the gene matches: 0. The entire variable domain, with the rest obtained from reference TRBV30 and TRBJ2-2, is as follows: SQTIHQWPATLVQPVGSPLSLECTVEGTSNPNLYWYRQAAGRGLQLLFYSVGIGQISSEVPQNLSASRPQDRQFILSSKKLLLSDSGFYLCAWSVQGANTGELFFGEGSRLTVL.

J is TRBJ2-6 and V is TRBV9; weak D call: TRBD1 (6 bases). Per germline, CDR1 SGDLS and CDR2 YYNGEE. The germline V and J ends were trimmed by 0 bases and 1 base, with 11 bases remaining between them. The CDR3 spans 17 residues. The CDR3 DNA reads TGTGCCAGCAGCGTAGATGTCGGACAGTCTGGGGCCAACGTCCTGACTTTC. This encodes CASSVDVGQSGANVLTF. Supplemented by reference TRBV9 and TRBJ2-6, the full variable domain reads DSGVTQTPKHLITATGQRVTLRCSPRSGDLSVYWYQQSLDQGLQFLIQYYNGEERAKGNILERFSAQQFPDLHSELNLSSLELGDSALYFCASSVDVGQSGANVLTFGAGSRLTVL.

As regards this clone: The sample contains more than one DNA sequence encoding this CDR3. V is TRBV5-1 and J is TRBJ1-1; D gene uncertain. Germline V gives CDR1 SGHRS, CDR2 YFSETQ. V lost 0 bases and J 6 bases, leaving 9 bases between the germline ends. The CDR3 runs to 13 residues. The CDR3 region is CASSLDPRAEAFF. CDR3 DNA: TGCGCCAGCAGCTTGGACCCCCGGGCTGAAGCTTTCTTT.

This clone was picked up a small number of times. The V call is TRBV11-2, the J call TRBJ1-1; D gene uncertain. The CDR3 runs to 13 residues. Per germline, CDR1 SGHAT and CDR2 FQNNGV. With 5 bases removed from V and 4 bases from J, the gap between germline ends came to 11 bases. Here the CDR3 reads CASSHLGSTEAFF. The CDR3 DNA reads TGTGCCAGCAGCCATCTGGGGAGCACTGAAGCTTTCTTT.

The chain couples TRBV11-2 to TRBJ2-1; TRBD2 is a possible D gene (6 bases). V was cut by 1 base and J by 3 bases, with 10 bases left in between. From germline, CDR1 is SGHAT and CDR2 FQNNGV. The CDR3 runs to 15 residues. CDR3 in DNA: TGTGCCAGCAGCTTAGGACTAGAATACTACAATGAGCAGTTCTTC. This sequence encodes CASSLGLEYYNEQFF.

As concerns this clone: Other DNA sequences within the sample encode an identical CDR3. The chain combines TRBV7-6 with TRBJ1-1; D unresolved. The CDR3 consists of 13 residues. V lost 2 bases and J 2 bases, leaving 6 bases between the germline ends. The germline gives CDR1 SGHVS, CDR2 FNYEAQ. The CDR3 sequence is CASSLRRNTEAFF. The CDR3 DNA reads TGTGCCAGCAGCTTACGAAGAAACACTGAAGCTTTCTTT.